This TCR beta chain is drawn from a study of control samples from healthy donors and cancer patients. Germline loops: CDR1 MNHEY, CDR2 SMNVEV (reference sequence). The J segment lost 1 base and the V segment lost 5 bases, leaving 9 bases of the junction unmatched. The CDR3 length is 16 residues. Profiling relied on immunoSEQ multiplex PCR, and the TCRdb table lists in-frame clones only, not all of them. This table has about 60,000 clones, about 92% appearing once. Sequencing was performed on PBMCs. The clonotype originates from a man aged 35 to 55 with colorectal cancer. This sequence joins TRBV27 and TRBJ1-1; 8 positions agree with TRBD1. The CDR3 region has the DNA TGTGCCAGCAGTGCCCAACGACAGGGGAGGAACACTGAAGCTTTCTTT. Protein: CASSAQRQGRNTEAFF.